Following are 30 T cell receptor beta chains from one sample sequenced in a study of graft-versus-host responses after intestinal transplantation. Generated by immunoSEQ multiplex PCR, the TCRdb table keeps only in-frame clones and is missing some. The sample yields 84,000 or so clones, more than 90% seen once. No antigens are known for them. The specimen was unstimulated CD4+ T cells sorted from spleen or lymph node cells, collected before intestinal transplant. The receptors here all came from a human donor who received an intestinal transplant.

The chain employs TRBV30 and TRBJ1-6; D call uncertain. V was shortened by 1 base and J by 5 bases, with 6 bases between the two germline ends. This CDR3 contains 13 residues. Germline CDR1 GTSNPN, CDR2 SVGIG (reference sequence). The CDR3 sequence is CAWSGTDNSPLHF. CDR3 DNA sequence: TGTGCCTGGAGTGGGACGGATAATTCACCCCTCCACTTT.

The chain links TRBV5-4 to TRBJ1-1; no clear D gene. V was shortened by 4 bases and J by 1 base, with 17 bases between the two germline ends. CDR1 is SGHNT, CDR2 YYREEE, per germline (reference sequence). This CDR3 is built from 16 residues. Here the CDR3 reads CASSRGRESGNTEAFF. CDR3 DNA: TGTGCCAGCAGCCGGGGTCGGGAATCAGGGAACACTGAAGCTTTCTTT.

V is TRBV7-6 and J is TRBJ1-4; TRBD1 aligns across 7 bases. Germline CDR1 and CDR2: SGHVS and FNYEAQ. The length of the CDR3 is 14 residues. V lost 5 bases to trimming and J lost 8 bases; unmatched junction nucleotides: 8. The CDR3 DNA follows: TGTGCCAGCAGCCAAGGGGGCGAGGAGGAAAAACTGTTTTTT. This codes for CASSQGGEEEKLFF.

The rearrangement joins TRBV29-1 to TRBJ1-1, with D possibly matching TRBD1 (5 bases). Germline V gene data show CDR1 as SQVTM and CDR2 as ANQGSEA. The CDR3 length is 12 residues. Trimming removed 4 bases at V and 5 bases at J, with 11 bases between. CDR3 region: CSVVSDRTEAFF. Written as DNA, the CDR3 is TGCAGCGTTGTTTCCGACAGAACTGAAGCTTTCTTT.

The chain uses TRBV25-1 and TRBJ2-1, with 8 bases aligning to TRBD1. Germline V gene sequence: CDR1 MGHDK, CDR2 SYGVNS. There are 15 residues in the CDR3. With V trimmed by 8 bases and J by 6 bases, 12 bases remained unmatched. The CDR3 sequence is CASASTRGRINEQFF. The CDR3 DNA reads TGTGCCAGCGCCTCCACCAGGGGGCGGATCAATGAGCAGTTCTTC.

The chain employs TRBV5-1 and TRBJ1-1; 9 bases match TRBD1. CDR3 size: 17 residues. In germline, CDR1 is SGHRS, CDR2 YFSETQ. The V segment lost 1 base and the J segment 3 bases; nucleotides outside the gene matches: 10. The CDR3 loop reads CASSLRMSRDRDTEAFF. In DNA, the CDR3 is TGCGCCAGCAGCTTGCGTATGTCTCGGGACAGGGACACTGAAGCTTTCTTT.

The chain recombines TRBV5-1 with TRBJ2-1; 7 positions agree with TRBD2. This CDR3 region has 13 residues. Germline trimming cut 3 bases from V and 8 bases from J; bases unmatched to any gene: 5. Germline CDR1 is SGHRS and CDR2 is YFSETQ. CDR3 DNA: TGCGCCAGCAGCTGGCGACTAGCCGATGAGCAGTTCTTC. The encoded protein is CASSWRLADEQFF.

The chain combines TRBV2 with TRBJ2-5; D is undetermined. This CDR3 is built from 15 residues. Germline-derived CDR1 and CDR2 are SNHLY and FYNNEI. Trimming pared 6 bases from V and 7 bases from J, leaving 21 bases between. DNA of the CDR3: TGTGCCAGCAGCCAGACCTGGGTCCGCCGAGGGACCCAGTACTTC. This codes for CASSQTWVRRGTQYF.

This chain links TRBV6-1 with TRBJ1-3; D possibly corresponds to TRBD1 (6 bases). Germline CDR1 reads MNHNS; CDR2 reads SASEGT. V gave up 5 bases and J gave up 0 bases, with 8 bases separating them. The CDR3 sequence is 14 residues long. The CDR3 here is CASSRDNSGNTIYF. The DNA of the CDR3 is TGTGCCAGCAGTCGGGACAACTCTGGAAACACCATATATTTT.

In DNA, the CDR3 is TGTGCCAGCAGTTATTCTGCTCATGGTAGTGAAAAACTGTTTTTT. Protein: CASSYSAHGSEKLFF. V gene TRBV6-5 combines with J gene TRBJ1-4; D gene uncertain. With 3 bases removed from V and 7 bases from J, the gap between germline ends came to 15 bases. The CDR3 covers 15 residues. The V gene's germline CDR1 is MNHEY and CDR2 SVGAGI.

The chain combines TRBV5-1 with TRBJ2-7; 9 bases agree with TRBD2. The CDR3 sequence is 14 residues long. V was pared by 7 bases and J by 0 bases, with 5 bases of the junction left unmatched. Germline-derived CDR1 and CDR2 are SGHRS and YFSETQ. CDR3 sequence: CASGAGGSSYEQYF. CDR3 bases: TGCGCCAGCGGGGCGGGAGGGTCCTCCTACGAGCAGTACTTC.

This clone turned up a few times. This chain joins TRBV4-1 and TRBJ1-1; no firm D call. Deletions cut 0 bases from V and 11 bases from J, with 7 bases between. Germline values: CDR1 MGHRA, CDR2 YSYEKL. The CDR3 loop spans 11 amino acids. The CDR3 bases are TGCGCCAGCAGCCAAGATGGCGTGGCTTTCTTT. The encoded protein is CASSQDGVAFF.

The gene calls are TRBV15 and TRBJ2-3, with a weak D call TRBD2 (7 bases). The CDR3 length is 17 residues. Germline lookup yields CDR1 LNHNV and CDR2 YYDKDF (reference sequence). V lost 0 bases to trimming and J lost 4 bases, with 17 bases between them. This CDR3 is CATSRDRQGRASDTQYF. The CDR3 DNA reads TGTGCCACCAGCAGAGATAGGCAGGGGAGGGCCTCAGATACGCAGTATTTT.

With respect to this clone: The same CDR3 arises from other DNA sequences in this sample as well. The chain combines TRBV5-4 with TRBJ2-3; a weak D match, TRBD2 (6 bases). The V gene's germline CDR1 is SGHNT and CDR2 YYREEE (reference sequence). V lost 0 bases, J lost 7 bases, and 15 bases lay in between. This CDR3 has 15 amino acids. CDR3 bases: TGTGCCAGCAGCTTGGATGGACGACGGGGGAATACGCAGTATTTT. This encodes CASSLDGRRGNTQYF.

V usage is TRBV5-6 and J usage is TRBJ2-7; no reliable D call. The CDR3 spans 12 residues. V was trimmed by 4 bases and J by 0 bases, leaving 5 bases between them. Germline CDR1 SGHDT, CDR2 YYEEEE. In DNA form, the CDR3 reads TGTGCCAGCAGCCGCGCCTCCTACGAGCAGTACTTC. This translates into CASSRASYEQYF. The full variable domain, in which reference TRBV5-6 and TRBJ2-7 provide the parts outside the CDR3, is DAGVTQSPTHLIKTRGQQVTLRCSPKSGHDTVSWYQQALGQGPQFIFQYYEEEERQRGNFPDRFSGHQFPNYSSELNVNALLLGDSALYLCASSRASYEQYFGPGTRLTVT.

V is TRBV9 and J is TRBJ2-6; 8 nucleotides agree with TRBD2. The CDR3 sequence is 18 residues long. J lost 2 bases, V lost 0 bases, and 7 bases had no gene match. Germline V CDR1 and CDR2: SGDLS, YYNGEE. This chain's CDR3 is CASSVVSGRVAGANVLTF. CDR3 sequence (DNA): TGTGCCAGCAGCGTAGTTTCCGGGAGGGTGGCTGGGGCCAACGTCCTGACTTTC.

This sequence joins TRBV30 and TRBJ1-4; D possibly corresponds to TRBD1 (5 bases). The germline V gene has CDR1 GTSNPN and CDR2 SVGIG (reference sequence). Trimming left V 3 bases short and J 7 bases short, with 15 bases between. The CDR3 covers 14 residues. The CDR3 sequence is CAWRAVGVSEKLFF. The CDR3 nucleotides read TGTGCCTGGAGGGCTGTAGGGGTTAGTGAAAAACTGTTTTTT.

This chain connects TRBV5-6 to TRBJ1-2; possible D gene TRBD1, 6 bases. The CDR3 has 14 amino acids. Trimming shortened V by 5 bases and J by 4 bases, and 15 bases separated the two germline ends. From germline, CDR1 is SGHDT and CDR2 YYEEEE. This chain's CDR3 is CASSLPGQSYGYTF. The CDR3 bases are TGTGCCAGCAGTCTACCTGGACAGAGCTATGGCTACACCTTC.

The CDR3, as DNA: TGTGCCAGCAGGGCGTGGTCCTACAATGAGCAGTTCTTC. This codes for CASRAWSYNEQFF. The V call is TRBV6-1, the J call TRBJ2-1; D is ambiguous. Trimming cost V 6 bases and J 1 base, with 7 bases left between them. This CDR3 is 13 amino acids long. Germline-derived CDR1 and CDR2 are MNHNS and SASEGT.

Points on this clone: Other DNA variants within this sample encode the same CDR3. This chain connects TRBV14 to TRBJ1-4; D is possibly TRBD1 (6 bases). The germline V and J ends were trimmed by 1 base and 2 bases, with 11 bases remaining between them. The CDR3 extends over 16 amino acids. Per germline, CDR1 SGHDN and CDR2 FVKESK. The CDR3 nucleotides read TGTGCCAGCAGCCAAGTCGGGGGGGCTACTAATGAAAAACTGTTTTTT. It is translated as CASSQVGGATNEKLFF.

The chain is built from TRBV9 and TRBJ2-5; D possibly matches TRBD1 or TRBD2 (6 bases each). Germline CDR1 SGDLS, CDR2 YYNGEE. This CDR3 has 16 amino acids. Trimming removed 2 bases from V and 5 bases from J, with 19 bases in between. The CDR3 is CASSVLGGEGGETQYF. DNA for the CDR3: TGTGCCAGCAGCGTCCTGGGGGGCGAGGGTGGGGAGACCCAGTACTTC.

This clone was seen once. V is TRBV19 and J is TRBJ2-1, with 10 bases lining up with TRBD1. CDR3 length: 16 amino acids. CDR1 and CDR2 from the germline V gene are LNHDA and SQIVND (reference sequence). V lost 7 bases to trimming and J lost 3 bases; unmatched junction nucleotides: 9. The CDR3 DNA sequence: TGTGCCAGTACCCCCTGGGGGACAGGGGACTACAATGAGCAGTTCTTC. Protein product: CASTPWGTGDYNEQFF.

The chain carries TRBV6-5 and TRBJ1-6, with 8 bases aligning to TRBD1. Germline V lookup: CDR1 MNHEY, CDR2 SVGAGI. The trim removed 0 bases at V and 10 bases at J, leaving 8 bases unmatched. The CDR3 spans 16 residues. In DNA, the CDR3 is TGTGCCAGCAGTTACTCCAGACAGGGGAGATTCTCACCCCTCCACTTT. Encoded protein: CASSYSRQGRFSPLHF.

The chain carries TRBV19 and TRBJ2-1; 15 bases are a match to TRBD2. Germline-derived CDR1 and CDR2 are LNHDA and SQIVND (reference sequence). The CDR3 runs to 17 residues. V lost 7 bases, J lost 6 bases, and 10 bases stayed unmatched. The CDR3 DNA reads as TGTGCCAGTACCGCCTCGGGACTAGCGGGAGGAGGCAATGAGCAGTTCTTC. It specifies CASTASGLAGGGNEQFF. The variable domain in full, with the rest retrieved from reference TRBV19 and TRBJ2-1, is DGGITQSPKYLFRKEGQNVTLSCEQNLNHDAMYWYRQDPGQGLRLIYYSQIVNDFQKGDIAEGYSVSREKKESFPLTVTSAQKNPTAFYLCASTASGLAGGGNEQFFGPGTRLTVL.

V is TRBV9 and J is TRBJ1-4; TRBD1 matches at 9 bases. The germline V gene encodes CDR1 SGDLS and CDR2 YYNGEE. With V trimmed by 3 bases and J by 6 bases, 12 bases remained unmatched. This CDR3 is 17 amino acids long. CDR3 residues: CASSEGQGLRSDEKLFF. CDR3 coding DNA: TGTGCCAGCAGCGAGGGACAGGGTCTTCGTTCGGATGAAAAACTGTTTTTT. The complete variable domain, with remaining parts taken from reference TRBV9 and TRBJ1-4, reads DSGVTQTPKHLITATGQRVTLRCSPRSGDLSVYWYQQSLDQGLQFLIQYYNGEERAKGNILERFSAQQFPDLHSELNLSSLELGDSALYFCASSEGQGLRSDEKLFFGSGTQLSVL.

The chain carries TRBV18 and TRBJ1-6; 7 positions match TRBD1. V was pared by 5 bases and J by 5 bases, with 9 bases of the junction left unmatched. Germline CDR1 reads KGHSH; CDR2 reads LQKENI. CDR3 length: 16 amino acids. The DNA of the CDR3 is TGTGCCAGCTCAACGTTACCGGGACAGAATAATTCACCCCTCCACTTT. Encoded protein: CASSTLPGQNNSPLHF.

With regard to this clone: The sample has other DNA sequences that encode this CDR3 too. The chain couples TRBV2 to TRBJ2-1; 14 nucleotides match TRBD2. The germline V gene encodes CDR1 SNHLY and CDR2 FYNNEI. This CDR3 has 17 residues. V gave up 6 bases and J gave up 9 bases; unmatched junction bases: 13. Here the CDR3 DNA reads TGTGCCAGCAGGAGAGGGGGACTAGCGGGAGAATGGGGTGAGCAGTTCTTC. Its translation is CASRRGGLAGEWGEQFF.

The chain links TRBV13 to TRBJ2-1; the match to TRBD2 covers 12 bases. The CDR3 runs to 21 residues. The junction had 15 bases not matched to a gene; V was cut back by 3 bases and J by 0 bases. CDR1 is PRHDT and CDR2 is FYEKMQ in the germline V gene (reference sequence). In DNA, the CDR3 is TGTGCCAGCAGCTTTGTAGTAGGGCTAGCGGGAGGGCCGAGCTCCTACAATGAGCAGTTCTTC. Amino acid sequence: CASSFVVGLAGGPSSYNEQFF. Complete variable domain (other parts from reference TRBV13 and TRBJ2-1): AAGVIQSPRHLIKEKRETATLKCYPIPRHDTVYWYQQGPGQDPQFLISFYEKMQSDKGSIPDRFSAQQFSDYHSELNMSSLELGDSALYFCASSFVVGLAGGPSSYNEQFFGPGTRLTVL.

The rearrangement links TRBV5-6 to TRBJ2-7; D is possibly TRBD1 (5 bases). The CDR3 consists of 11 residues. The V and J ends lost 0 bases and 7 bases respectively, with 5 bases between them. Per germline, CDR1 SGHDT and CDR2 YYEEEE. CDR3 nucleotide sequence: TGTGCCAGCAGCTTGGAGGGGGAGCAGTACTTC. Translated: CASSLEGEQYF. Full variable domain (rest looked up from reference TRBV5-6 and TRBJ2-7): DAGVTQSPTHLIKTRGQQVTLRCSPKSGHDTVSWYQQALGQGPQFIFQYYEEEERQRGNFPDRFSGHQFPNYSSELNVNALLLGDSALYLCASSLEGEQYFGPGTRLTVT.

J is TRBJ2-3 and V is TRBV19; TRBD2 matches 12 bases. With V trimmed by 1 base and J by 0 bases, 5 bases remained unmatched. There are 18 residues in the CDR3. Germline loops: CDR1 LNHDA, CDR2 SQIVND (reference sequence). The CDR3 spells CASSIVGTSGSSTDTQYF. Written as DNA, the CDR3 is TGTGCCAGTAGTATAGTTGGGACTAGCGGGTCTAGCACAGATACGCAGTATTTT.